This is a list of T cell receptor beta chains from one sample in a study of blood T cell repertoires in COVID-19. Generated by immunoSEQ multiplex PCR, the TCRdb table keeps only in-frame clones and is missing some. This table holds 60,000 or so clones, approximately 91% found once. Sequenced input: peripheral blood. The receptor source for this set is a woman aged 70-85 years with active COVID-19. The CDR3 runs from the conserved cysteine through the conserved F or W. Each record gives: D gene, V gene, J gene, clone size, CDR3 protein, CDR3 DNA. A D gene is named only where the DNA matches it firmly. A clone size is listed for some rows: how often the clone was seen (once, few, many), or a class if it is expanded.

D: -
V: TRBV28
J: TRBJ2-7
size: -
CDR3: CASSPVDREQYF
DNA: TGTGCCAGCAGCCCCGTTGACAGAGAGCAGTACTTC

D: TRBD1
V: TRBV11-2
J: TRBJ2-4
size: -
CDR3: CASSFPSGQGGNIQYF
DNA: TGTGCCAGCAGCTTCCCCTCGGGACAGGGAGGAAACATTCAGTACTTC

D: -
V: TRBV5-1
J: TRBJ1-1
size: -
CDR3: CASSTSAATEAFF
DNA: TGCGCCAGCAGCACAAGTGCGGCGACTGAAGCTTTCTTT

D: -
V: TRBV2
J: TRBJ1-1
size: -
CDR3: CASRTRGNTEAFF
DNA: TGTGCCAGCAGGACCAGGGGGAACACTGAAGCTTTCTTT

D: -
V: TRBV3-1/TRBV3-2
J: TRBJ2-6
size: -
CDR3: CASSWSSGANVLTF
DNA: TGTGCCAGCAGCTGGAGCTCTGGGGCCAACGTCCTGACTTTC

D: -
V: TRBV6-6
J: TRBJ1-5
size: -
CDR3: CASNLSNQPQHF
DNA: TGTGCCAGCAATCTTAGCAATCAGCCCCAGCATTTT

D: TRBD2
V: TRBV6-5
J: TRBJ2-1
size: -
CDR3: CASSRGSNINEQFF
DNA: TGTGCCAGCAGTCGCGGGAGTAATATCAATGAGCAGTTCTTC

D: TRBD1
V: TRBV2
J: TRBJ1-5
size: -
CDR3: CASSGTGQFQPQHF
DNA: TGTGCCAGCTCCGGGACAGGGCAATTCCAGCCCCAGCATTTT

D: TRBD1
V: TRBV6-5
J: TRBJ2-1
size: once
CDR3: CASSYSTGQVYNEQFF
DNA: TGTGCCAGCAGTTACTCGACAGGACAGGTCTACAATGAGCAGTTCTTC

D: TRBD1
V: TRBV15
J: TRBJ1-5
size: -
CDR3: CATRTGTGAYQPQHF
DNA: TGTGCCACCCGAACCGGGACAGGGGCTTATCAGCCCCAGCATTTT

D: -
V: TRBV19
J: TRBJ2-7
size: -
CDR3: CASRGTSSYEQYF
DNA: TGTGCCAGTAGAGGGACAAGCTCCTACGAGCAGTACTTC

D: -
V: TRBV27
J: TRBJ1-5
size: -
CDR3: CASSFPGGNNQPQHF
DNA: TGTGCCAGCAGTTTTCCCGGGGGGAATAATCAGCCCCAGCATTTT

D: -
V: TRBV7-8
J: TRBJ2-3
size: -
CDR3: CASSLLSDGADTQYF
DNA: TGTGCCAGCAGCTTATTGTCAGACGGAGCAGATACGCAGTATTTT

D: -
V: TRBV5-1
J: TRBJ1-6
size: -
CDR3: CASSSDGWGTTENSPLHF
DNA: TGCGCCAGCAGCTCGGACGGGTGGGGCACCACAGAGAATTCACCCCTCCACTTT

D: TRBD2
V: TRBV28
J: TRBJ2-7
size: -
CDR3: CASSPGGGGGEQYF
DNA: TGTGCCAGCAGTCCTGGCGGGGGAGGAGGGGAGCAGTACTTC

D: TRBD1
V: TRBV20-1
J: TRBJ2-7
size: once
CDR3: CSASLRDRSYEQYF
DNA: TGCAGTGCTAGTCTACGGGACAGGTCCTACGAGCAGTACTTC